This T cell receptor (beta chain) derives from a study of OX40 agonist ivuxolimab in advanced cancers. TCRdb's table, derived via immunoSEQ multiplex PCR, lists solely in-frame clones and lacks some. The data show about 10,000 clones, with 75% to 85% seen just once and 30% held by the top ten. Turning to this clone: This CDR3 is also generated by other DNA sequences in the sample.

The CDR3 is 15 amino acids. Germline trimming cut 3 bases from V and 6 bases from J; bases unmatched to any gene: 6. Germline V gives CDR1 MGHRA, CDR2 YSYEKL. The specimen comprised CD4+ or CD8+ T cells sorted from blood, sampled in a trial of the OX40 agonist ivuxolimab. V usage is TRBV4-1 and J usage is TRBJ2-2; TRBD2 agrees at 8 bases. This TCR derives from an adult with an advanced solid tumor such as melanoma, head and neck, liver or kidney cancer. CDR3 bases: TGCGCCAGCAGCCAGGGGCGGGGGGACCCCGGGGAGCTGTTTTTT. This codes for CASSQGRGDPGELFF.